The 10 T cell receptor beta chains listed next were all sequenced from one sample in a study of T cell responses to AZD1222 COVID-19 vaccine (dated by TCRdb to the early 2020s). Reading the label with the study, this specimen's time point is: baseline before first vaccination. Libraries were prepared through the immunoSEQ multiplex PCR assay. Drawn from immuneACCESS, this table holds only the in-frame rearrangements with V and J called that TCRdb kept. Clones are partly lost; checked studies trace under half to an unresolved V gene and leave the rest unexplained. This sample gives around 92,000 clones in total; approximately 91% of them show up just once. 22% of the sample belongs to the ten largest clones. The source material was peripheral blood, sampled on day 0 of AZD1222 vaccination. These receptors were obtained from an adult in good health.

As DNA, the CDR3 is TGTGCCAGCAGCTGGGGACGGAAAGCCTACGAGCAGTACTTC. Its protein product is CASSWGRKAYEQYF. V gene TRBV7-8 combines with J gene TRBJ2-7; D assignment may be TRBD1 or TRBD2 (5 bases each). CDR3 size: 14 residues. Looked up from germline, CDR1 is SGHVS and CDR2 is FQNEAQ. The V and J ends lost 4 bases and 2 bases respectively, with 12 bases between them.

The chain is built from TRBV5-4 and TRBJ2-5; tentative D call: TRBD1 (6 bases). The germline CDR1 and CDR2 sequences are SGHNT and YYREEE (reference sequence). CDR3 size: 13 residues. Trimming left V 2 bases short and J 4 bases short, with 9 bases between. CDR3 sequence reads: CASSFRGGETQYF. CDR3 sequence (DNA): TGTGCCAGCAGCTTCAGAGGGGGAGAGACCCAGTACTTC.

V is TRBV7-8 and J is TRBJ2-2; the D gene could be TRBD1 or TRBD2 (5 bases each). CDR1 and CDR2 from the germline V gene are SGHVS and FQNEAQ. This CDR3 has 13 residues. Deletions cut 5 bases from V and 3 bases from J, with 7 bases between. CDR3: CASSQGDTGELFF. CDR3 nucleotides: TGTGCCAGCAGCCAGGGAGACACCGGGGAGCTGTTTTTT.

In its sample, this clone was seen once. Other DNA sequences in the sample encode the same CDR3. The J gene is TRBJ2-3, the V gene TRBV5-8; 7 nucleotides match TRBD2. Germline CDR1 reads SGHTS; CDR2 reads YDEGEE. V trimming: 0 bases; J trimming: 5 bases; junction bases outside the gene matches: 0. This CDR3 has 13 amino acids. This CDR3 reads CASSLAGGDTQYF. In nucleotides, the CDR3 is TGTGCCAGCAGCTTGGCGGGGGGAGATACGCAGTATTTT. The full variable domain, with the rest looked up from reference TRBV5-8 and TRBJ2-3, is EAGVTQSPTHLIKTRGQQATLRCSPISGHTSVYWYQQALGLGLQFLLWYDEGEERNRGNFPPRFSGRQFPNYSSELNVNALELEDSALYLCASSLAGGDTQYFGPGTRLTVL.

V gene TRBV7-2 combines with J gene TRBJ1-4, with a possible D match to TRBD1 (5 bases). Trimming left V 4 bases short and J 8 bases short, with 14 bases between. Germline V gene data show CDR1 as SGHTA and CDR2 as FQGNSA. The CDR3 runs to 14 residues. CDR3 region: CASSSRRGGEKLFF. The CDR3 region has the DNA TGTGCCAGCAGCTCCCGTCGGGGCGGGGAAAAACTGTTTTTT. Filled out from reference TRBV7-2 and TRBJ1-4, the complete variable domain reads GAGVSQSPSNKVTEKGKDVELRCDPISGHTALYWYRQSLGQGLEFLIYFQGNSAPDKSGLPSDRFSAERTGGSVSTLTIQRTQQEDSAVYLCASSSRRGGEKLFFGSGTQLSVL.

This chain uses TRBV9 with TRBJ2-7; tentative D call: TRBD1 (5 bases). The CDR3 totals 12 residues. Trimming cost V 0 bases and J 4 bases, with 5 bases left between them. Germline values: CDR1 SGDLS, CDR2 YYNGEE. CDR3 bases: TGTGCCAGCAGCGTAGAGGGGTACGAGCAGTACTTC. Its protein is CASSVEGYEQYF. The full variable domain, rest sourced from reference TRBV9 and TRBJ2-7, is DSGVTQTPKHLITATGQRVTLRCSPRSGDLSVYWYQQSLDQGLQFLIQYYNGEERAKGNILERFSAQQFPDLHSELNLSSLELGDSALYFCASSVEGYEQYFGPGTRLTVT.

The V gene is TRBV5-4, the J gene TRBJ1-1, with D unclear. CDR3 length: 14 residues. Deletions cut 4 bases from V and 5 bases from J, with 15 bases between. CDR1 and CDR2 from the germline V gene are SGHNT and YYREEE (reference sequence). CDR3 sequence (DNA): TGTGCCAGCAGCGAGGGCGGGCCCGGGACTGAAGCTTTCTTT. Translating it yields CASSEGGPGTEAFF.

The rearrangement joins TRBV7-4 to TRBJ1-3; tentatively, D is TRBD1 (5 bases). V shed 3 bases and J shed 4 bases, with 10 bases lying between them. Germline V gene sequence: CDR1 SGHVT, CDR2 SQSDAQ. CDR3 length: 14 residues. The DNA of the CDR3 is TGTGCCAGCAGCTTCCGGGACGCCGGAAACACCATATATTTT. It translates to CASSFRDAGNTIYF.

V gene TRBV7-2 combines with J gene TRBJ1-1; 8 nucleotides align to TRBD1. The CDR3 is 14 residues long. Germline V gene data show CDR1 as SGHTA and CDR2 as FQGNSA. V gave up 5 bases and J gave up 3 bases; unmatched junction bases: 5. The CDR3 DNA follows: TGTGCCAGCAGCCCGGACAGGGCGGACACTGAAGCTTTCTTT. Translation: CASSPDRADTEAFF.

CDR3 loop: CASRGQGAGETQYF. In nucleotides, the CDR3 is TGTGCCAGCAGGGGACAGGGGGCAGGAGAGACCCAGTACTTC. The chain combines TRBV27 with TRBJ2-5; 12 nucleotides line up with TRBD1. The germline V gene encodes CDR1 MNHEY and CDR2 SMNVEV (reference sequence). With V trimmed by 6 bases and J by 4 bases, 3 bases remained unmatched. The CDR3 extends over 14 amino acids.